Listed here is a single T cell receptor (beta chain). The data belong to a study of blood T cell repertoires in COVID-19. Study-wide context: Some COVID-19 samples were acute and others convalescent; all came from the United States, Italy and Spain. PBMCs, B-cell-depleted T cells, or T cells provided the cDNA or gDNA that made up the material.

This CDR3 has 13 amino acids. CDR1 LNHDA and CDR2 SQIVND come from the germline V gene (reference sequence). V was shortened by 4 bases and J by 13 bases, with 14 bases between the two germline ends. Original analysis: Reference gene primer amplification gave estimated nucleated cell counts. TCRdb's copy holds only in-frame clones and misses some; the assay was immunoSEQ multiplex PCR. That table gives V, J and clone size, and the DNA gave D and trimming. This table holds about 77,000 clones, 75% to 90% found once. The specimen sequenced was peripheral blood. The sequence came from a woman aged 70-85 years with acute or convalescent COVID-19. V and J are TRBV19 and TRBJ1-6; D gene unclear. The CDR3 DNA is TGTGCCAGTAGTACGAGATTCGAGGGTCCCCTCCACTTT. It yields the protein CASSTRFEGPLHF.